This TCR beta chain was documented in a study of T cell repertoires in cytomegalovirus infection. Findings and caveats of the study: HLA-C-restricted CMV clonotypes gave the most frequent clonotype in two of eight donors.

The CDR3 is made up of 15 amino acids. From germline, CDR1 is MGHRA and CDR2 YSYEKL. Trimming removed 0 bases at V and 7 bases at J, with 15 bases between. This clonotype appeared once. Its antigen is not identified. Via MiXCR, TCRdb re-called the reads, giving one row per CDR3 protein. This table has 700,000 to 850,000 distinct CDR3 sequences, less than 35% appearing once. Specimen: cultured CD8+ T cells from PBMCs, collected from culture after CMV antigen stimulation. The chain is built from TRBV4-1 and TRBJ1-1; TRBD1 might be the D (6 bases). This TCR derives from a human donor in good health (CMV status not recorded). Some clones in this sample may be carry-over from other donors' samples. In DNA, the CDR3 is TGCGCCAGCAGCCAAGAGTTTCCGGGGGCTGGTGAAGCTTTCTTT. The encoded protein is CASSQEFPGAGEAFF.